A single sample gave rise to the 21 T cell receptor beta chains below, sequenced in a study of T cell repertoires in cytomegalovirus infection (dated by TCRdb to the late 2010s). Sequencing used an Illumina HiSeq 1500. The raw public reads went through TCRdb reprocessing: fastp at Q25, MiXCR clone calling, in-frame beta chains kept. Every CDR3 protein is listed once, alongside the most common genes and DNA of its rows. The sample table lists approximately 390,000 distinct CDR3 sequences, approximately 30% of them with a count of one. The ten largest clones capture less than 15% of the sample. The meaning of the sample's treatment or condition label: in vitro stimulation with specific CMV peptide epitopes to enrich CMV-specific T cells. For these receptors, no antigen is known. The specimen was cultured PBMCs, collected from culture after CMV antigen stimulation. The receptors were sampled from a human donor in good health (CMV status not recorded). Some clones in this sample may be carry-over from other donors' samples.

The chain combines TRBV20-1 with TRBJ2-5, with 9 bases lining up with TRBD2. This CDR3 has 14 residues. Germline V gene lookup returns CDR1 DFQATT and CDR2 SNEGSKA (reference sequence). The J segment lost 4 bases and the V segment lost 8 bases, leaving 11 bases of the junction unmatched. CDR3 sequence reads: CSPRKAGGLETQYF. The CDR3 DNA sequence: TGCAGTCCCCGTAAAGCGGGAGGCTTAGAGACCCAGTACTTC.

The chain couples TRBV11-2 to TRBJ2-7; D not resolved. The CDR3 contains 15 residues. Deletions cut 4 bases from V and 3 bases from J, with 16 bases between. The germline CDR1 and CDR2 sequences are SGHAT and FQNNGV. CDR3 in amino acids: CASSSYTTDNYEQYF. The CDR3, as DNA: TGTGCCAGCAGCTCTTACACTACGGATAACTACGAGCAGTACTTC.

The rearrangement uses TRBV11-2 and TRBJ2-7; the D call may be TRBD1 or TRBD2 (5 bases each). The germline V gene encodes CDR1 SGHAT and CDR2 FQNNGV. V shed 6 bases and J shed 2 bases, with 11 bases lying between them. The CDR3 spans 13 residues. This chain's CDR3 is CASSRDLAYEQYF. DNA for the CDR3: TGTGCCAGCAGTCGGGACCTGGCCTACGAGCAGTACTTC.

This sequence joins TRBV5-1 and TRBJ2-7, with D perhaps matching TRBD1 (5 bases). The CDR3 runs to 10 residues. Germline CDR1 reads SGHRS; CDR2 reads YFSETQ. The CDR3 DNA follows: TGCGCCAGCAGATATTACAGGTTCCAGGTC. It translates to CASRYYRFQV.

The chain links TRBV7-6 to TRBJ2-1, with TRBD2 matching over 12 bases. The CDR3 is 16 residues long. After removal of 5 bases from V and 3 bases from J, the junction contained 5 bases not matched to a gene. Germline CDR1 and CDR2: SGHVS and FNYEAQ. The CDR3 protein is CASSPLTSGSYNEQFF. CDR3 DNA: TGTGCCAGCAGCCCTCTGACTAGCGGGAGCTACAATGAGCAGTTCTTC.

This clonotype occurred many times. V gene TRBV7-2 combines with J gene TRBJ2-3; 12 nucleotides match TRBD2. Germline lookup yields CDR1 SGHTA and CDR2 FQGNSA. V trimming: 5 bases; J trimming: 6 bases; junction bases outside the gene matches: 9. The CDR3 is 16 residues long. The CDR3 nucleotides read TGTGCCAGCAGCCCCGGGACTAGCGGGCTGGCTGATACGCAGTATTTT. This sequence encodes CASSPGTSGLADTQYF.

The chain carries TRBV24-1 and TRBJ2-3; D uncertain. The germline V gene has CDR1 KGHDR and CDR2 SFDVKD. V gave up 12 bases and J gave up 6 bases, with 12 bases separating them. CDR3 length equals 11 residues. CDR3 amino acids: CAVSQEDTQYF. CDR3 in DNA: TGTGCCGTATCCCAGGAGGATACGCAGTATTTT.

The chain has TRBV7-2 and TRBJ2-3; TRBD2 matches 12 bases. Trimming took 1 base from V and 14 from J; bases not matched to a gene: 13. The CDR3 has 16 amino acids. Germline loops: CDR1 SGHTA, CDR2 FQGNSA. The CDR3 DNA sequence: TGTGCCAGCAGCTTAGTGCTAGCGGGAGGGAGAGGGTTTGTGTATTTT. Protein: CASSLVLAGGRGFVYF. The full variable domain, its missing parts supplied by reference TRBV7-2 and TRBJ2-3, is GAGVSQSPSNKVTEKGKDVELRCDPISGHTALYWYRQSLGQGLEFLIYFQGNSAPDKSGLPSDRFSAERTGGSVSTLTIQRTQQEDSAVYLCASSLVLAGGRGFVYFGPGTRLTVL.

CDR3 coding DNA: TGTGCCAGCTCACCCCCCCCGGCAAGGGGGCGATGGGGGACCCAGTACTTC. It translates to CASSPPPARGRWGTQYF. This chain links TRBV18 with TRBJ2-5; 7 nucleotides line up with TRBD1. J was trimmed by 7 bases and V by 3 bases; bases with no gene match: 17. There are 17 residues in the CDR3. CDR1 KGHSH and CDR2 LQKENI come from the germline V gene.

This clonotype was counted only a few times. The chain is built from TRBV6-5 and TRBJ2-3; no clear D. The CDR3 totals 13 residues. V lost 11 bases to trimming and J lost 0 bases, with 12 bases between them. In germline, CDR1 is MNHEY, CDR2 SVGAGI. CDR3 sequence: CASGFPSTDTQYF. The CDR3 DNA is TGTGCCTCTGGGTTTCCTAGCACAGATACGCAGTATTTT.

This clonotype was detected a few times. This chain joins TRBV7-2 and TRBJ1-2; no clear D. This CDR3 has 13 amino acids. Germline assignment: CDR1 SGHTA and CDR2 FQGNSA. The V end lost 5 bases, the J end lost 8 bases, and 15 bases lay between the germline ends. The CDR3: CASSPKTLGGYTF. DNA of the CDR3: TGTGCCAGCAGCCCAAAAACTTTGGGCGGCTACACCTTC.

The rearrangement uses TRBV7-9 and TRBJ2-7; D unclear. Trimming took off 5 bases at V and 3 bases at J, with 17 bases between the two ends. CDR1 and CDR2 (germline): SEHNR, FQNEAQ (reference sequence). The CDR3 is made up of 15 amino acids. The CDR3 nucleotides are TGTGCCAGCAGCCCCGCCTCAGCCCGTCACTACGAGCAGTACTTC. Its protein is CASSPASARHYEQYF.

V is TRBV7-2 and J is TRBJ2-3; 10 bases agree with TRBD2. This CDR3 is built from 16 residues. CDR1 and CDR2 from the germline V gene are SGHTA and FQGNSA. J gave up 5 bases and V 0 bases, and 5 bases lay outside the gene matches. Here the CDR3 reads CASSLAKREGRDTQYF. The CDR3 DNA sequence: TGTGCCAGCAGCTTAGCTAAGCGGGAGGGGAGAGATACGCAGTATTTT.

This clonotype appeared many times. CDR3 nucleotide sequence: TGTGCCAGCAGCCACGGCGGGACTCTCCGACGGGAGACCCAGTACTTC. Translating it yields CASSHGGTLRRETQYF. V and J are TRBV7-2 and TRBJ2-5, with D tentatively TRBD2 (6 bases). The V gene lost 5 bases and the J gene lost 5 bases, with 21 bases spanning the gap. The V gene's germline CDR1 is SGHTA and CDR2 FQGNSA. This CDR3 has 16 amino acids.

The chain links TRBV7-8 to TRBJ2-3; no definite D call. V shed 1 base and J shed 3 bases, with 5 bases lying between them. The CDR3 consists of 13 residues. Per germline, CDR1 SGHVS and CDR2 FQNEAQ. CDR3 nucleotides: TGTGCCAGCAGCTTAGAAAAGACAGATACGCAGTATTTT. Amino acid sequence: CASSLEKTDTQYF.

This clonotype was picked up one time. The chain has TRBV20-1 and TRBJ2-6, with no clear D. In germline, CDR1 is DFQATT, CDR2 SNEGSKA (reference sequence). This CDR3 spans 12 amino acids. Between the trimmed V and J ends, which lost 3 bases and 4 bases, there was a span of 4 bases. The CDR3 region has the DNA TGCAGTGCTAGGCCGGGGGCCAACGTCCTGACTTTC. Protein sequence: CSARPGANVLTF.

This clonotype was observed a few times. The chain links TRBV5-5 to TRBJ1-1; perhaps TRBD1 as D (5 bases). Trimming left V 2 bases short and J 4 bases short, with 9 bases between. CDR1 is SGHKS and CDR2 is YYEKEE in the germline V gene (reference sequence). The CDR3 is 13 residues long. CDR3 sequence (DNA): TGTGCCAGCAGCTTTTCAGGGTTCACTGAAGCTTTCTTT. Amino acid sequence: CASSFSGFTEAFF.

The chain links TRBV7-6 to TRBJ1-2, with a weak D call TRBD1 (5 bases). There are 13 residues in the CDR3. The germline V gene has CDR1 SGHVS and CDR2 FNYEAQ. Between the trimmed V and J ends, which lost 5 bases and 5 bases, there was a span of 12 bases. CDR3 protein: CASSATVTYGYTF. DNA for the CDR3: TGTGCCAGCAGCGCGACAGTTACATATGGCTACACCTTC.

This rearrangement joins TRBV2 to TRBJ2-3, with a possible D match to TRBD2 (6 bases). With 2 bases removed from V and 8 bases from J, the gap between germline ends came to 11 bases. There are 13 residues in the CDR3. CDR1 and CDR2 from the germline V gene are SNHLY and FYNNEI. The CDR3 loop reads CASSELASATQYF. CDR3 sequence (DNA): TGTGCCAGCAGTGAACTTGCTAGCGCTACGCAGTATTTT.

This clonotype was seen once. The CDR3 sequence is CSVERPGTGGGQYF. The DNA of the CDR3 is TGCAGCGTTGAACGTCCCGGGACAGGGGGCGGGCAGTACTTC. The chain links TRBV29-1 to TRBJ2-7; 12 nucleotides align to TRBD1. The junction had 8 bases not matched to a gene; V was cut back by 2 bases and J by 9 bases. The V gene's germline CDR1 is SQVTM and CDR2 ANQGSEA. CDR3 length: 14 residues.

A single count supports this clonotype. The chain has TRBV6-6 and TRBJ2-7; TRBD1 agrees at 8 bases. V was clipped by 0 bases and J by 6 bases; unmatched bases: 4. Germline V gene data show CDR1 as MNHNY and CDR2 as SVGAGI (reference sequence). This CDR3 spans 14 amino acids. DNA of the CDR3: TGTGCCAGCAGTTACTCCCAGGGGGCTGTCGAGCAGTACGTC. Residues: CASSYSQGAVEQYV.